Described below is a single T cell receptor (beta chain) sequence and its context. This specimen belongs to a study of CD4 and CD8 cells across lung adenocarcinoma regions. TCRdb analysed the PCR reads with MiXCR anew, one entry per CDR3 protein. This sample has around 20,000 distinct CDR3 sequences, with roughly 50% found just once. The patients had localized lung adenocarcinoma, a non-small cell subtype. CDR3 length: 17 residues. The germline gives CDR1 MNHEY, CDR2 SVGAGI. After removal of 0 bases from V and 7 bases from J, the junction contained 8 bases not matched to a gene. The clonotype comes from a male donor with lung adenocarcinoma. The CD4 and CD8 labels of this study may be unreliable. The chain uses TRBV6-5 and TRBJ2-3; 12 positions match TRBD2. Sequenced: CD4+ T cells from the margin of a lung tumor. The DNA for the CDR3 is TGTGCCAGCAGTTACTCAGGTGCCGGACTAGCGGGGAATACGCAGTATTTT. Its translation: CASSYSGAGLAGNTQYF.